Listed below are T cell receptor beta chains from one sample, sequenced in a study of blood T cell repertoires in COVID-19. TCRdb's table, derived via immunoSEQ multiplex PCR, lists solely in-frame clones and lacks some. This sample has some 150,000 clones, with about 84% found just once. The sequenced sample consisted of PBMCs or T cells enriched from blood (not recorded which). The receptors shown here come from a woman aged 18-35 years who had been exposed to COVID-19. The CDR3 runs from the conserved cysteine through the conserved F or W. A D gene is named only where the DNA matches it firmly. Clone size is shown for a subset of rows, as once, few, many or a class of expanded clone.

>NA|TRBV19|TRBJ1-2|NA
CASSIPQLVFAYTF
TGTGCCAGTAGTATACCACAGCTCGTCTTTGCCTACACCTTC
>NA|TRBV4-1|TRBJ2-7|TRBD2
CASSQDVLVAGTYEQYF
TGCGCCAGCAGCCAAGATGTTTTAGTAGCGGGAACCTACGAGCAGTACTTC
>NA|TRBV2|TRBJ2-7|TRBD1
CASSEQGAIHEQYF
TGTGCCAGCAGCGAACAGGGGGCTATCCACGAGCAGTACTTC
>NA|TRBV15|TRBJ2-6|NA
CATSSLGSYSGANVLTF
TGTGCCACCAGCAGTCTGGGCAGCTACTCTGGGGCCAACGTCCTGACTTTC
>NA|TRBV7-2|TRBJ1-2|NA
CASSPVDFKGYTF
TGTGCCAGCAGCCCAGTAGACTTTAAAGGCTACACCTTC
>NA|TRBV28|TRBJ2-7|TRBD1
CASRGTVAEQYF
TGTGCCAGCAGGGGGACAGTTGCCGAGCAGTACTTC
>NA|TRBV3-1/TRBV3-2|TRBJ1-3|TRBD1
CASSQAQGSGNTIYF
TGTGCCAGCAGCCAAGCACAGGGGAGCGGAAACACCATATATTTT
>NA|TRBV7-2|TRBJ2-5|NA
CASSLSFTAVETQYF
TGTGCCAGCAGCTTATCCTTCACTGCCGTAGAGACCCAGTACTTC
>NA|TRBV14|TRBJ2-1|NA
CASSQWGTYNEQFF
TGTGCCAGCAGCCAATGGGGCACTTACAATGAGCAGTTCTTC
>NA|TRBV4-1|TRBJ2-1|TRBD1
CASSQSTDRVFEQFF
TGCGCCAGCAGCCAATCGACGGACAGGGTGTTTGAGCAGTTCTTC
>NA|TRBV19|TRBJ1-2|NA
CASSRYNYGYTF
TGTGCCAGTAGCCGCTACAACTATGGCTACACCTTC
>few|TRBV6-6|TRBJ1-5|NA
CASRMDRNSNQPQHF
TGTGCCAGCAGAATGGACAGAAATAGCAATCAGCCCCAGCATTTT
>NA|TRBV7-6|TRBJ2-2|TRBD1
CASSPTGSGELFF
TGTGCCAGCAGCCCGACAGGGAGCGGGGAGCTGTTTTTT
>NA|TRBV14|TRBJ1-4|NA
CASSPTRGTNEKLFF
TGTGCCAGCAGCCCAACCAGGGGAACTAATGAAAAACTGTTTTTT
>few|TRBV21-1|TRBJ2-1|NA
CASSRAVNSYNEQFF
TGTGCCAGCAGCCGAGCGGTAAACTCCTACAATGAGCAGTTCTTC
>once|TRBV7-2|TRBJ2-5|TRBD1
CASSLNPGQQETQYF
TGTGCCAGCAGCCTGAACCCGGGACAGCAAGAGACCCAGTACTTC
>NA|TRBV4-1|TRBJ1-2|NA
CASSPRASSYGYTF
TGCGCCAGCAGCCCCAGGGCGTCTAGCTATGGCTACACCTTC
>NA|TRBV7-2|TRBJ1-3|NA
CASSKPGVLSGNTIYF
TGTGCCAGCAGCAAACCAGGGGTATTATCTGGAAACACCATATATTTT
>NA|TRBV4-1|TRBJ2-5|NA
CASSQGLSETQYF
TGCGCCAGCAGCCAAGGACTATCAGAGACCCAGTACTTC
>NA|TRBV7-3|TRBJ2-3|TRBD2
CASGTSGSSDTQYF
TGTGCCAGCGGGACTAGCGGGAGCTCAGATACGCAGTATTTT
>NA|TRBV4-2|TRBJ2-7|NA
CASSQVQVGRGSYEQYF
TGTGCCAGCAGCCAAGTTCAAGTCGGGAGAGGATCCTACGAGCAGTACTTC
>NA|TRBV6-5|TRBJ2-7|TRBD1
CASSLRDRVYEQYF
TGTGCCAGCAGCCTCCGGGACAGAGTCTACGAGCAGTACTTC
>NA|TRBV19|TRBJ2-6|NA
CASSIAAGTGANVLTF
TGTGCCAGTAGTATAGCGGCGGGGACTGGGGCCAACGTCCTGACTTTC
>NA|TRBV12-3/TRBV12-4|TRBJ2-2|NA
CASWLFTGELFF
TGTGCCAGCTGGCTCTTCACCGGGGAGCTGTTTTTT
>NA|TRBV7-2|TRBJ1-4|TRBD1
CASRGQPNEKLFF
TGTGCCAGCAGGGGACAGCCTAATGAAAAACTGTTTTTT
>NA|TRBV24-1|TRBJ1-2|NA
CATSDHPGDGYTF
TGTGCCACCAGTGATCACCCGGGGGATGGCTACACCTTC
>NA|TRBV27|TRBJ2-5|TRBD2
CASSRLAGGAVETQYF
TGTGCCAGCAGTCGACTAGCGGGAGGCGCGGTTGAGACCCAGTACTTC
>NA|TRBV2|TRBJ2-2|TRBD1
CASQWTGGGGELFF
TGTGCCAGCCAATGGACAGGGGGCGGCGGGGAGCTGTTTTTT
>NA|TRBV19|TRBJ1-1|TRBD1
CASSTTRTGRTEAFF
TGTGCCAGTAGTACGACTCGGACAGGGAGGACTGAAGCTTTCTTT
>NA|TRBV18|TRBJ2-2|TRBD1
CASSPFHFGQGDTGELFF
TGTGCCAGCTCACCATTTCATTTCGGGCAGGGGGACACCGGGGAGCTGTTTTTT
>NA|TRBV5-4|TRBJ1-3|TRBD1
CASSFGTGGNTIYF
TGTGCCAGCAGCTTTGGGACAGGGGGAAACACCATATATTTT
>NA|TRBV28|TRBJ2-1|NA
CASSYPSSGPSSYNEQFF
TGTGCCAGCAGTTACCCCTCCAGCGGGCCCAGCTCCTACAATGAGCAGTTCTTC
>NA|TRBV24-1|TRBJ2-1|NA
CATSGRFGSSSYNEQFF
TGTGCCACCAGCGGGAGATTCGGTTCGAGCTCCTACAATGAGCAGTTCTTC
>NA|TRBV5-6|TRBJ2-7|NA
CASSKYSQGDYEQYF
TGTGCCAGCAGCAAGTACTCACAGGGAGACTACGAGCAGTACTTC
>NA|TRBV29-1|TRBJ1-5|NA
CSVSGGGLQPQHF
TGCAGCGTTTCCGGGGGGGGGCTTCAGCCCCAGCATTTT
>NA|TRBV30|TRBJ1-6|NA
CAWTVYNSPLHF
TGTGCCTGGACAGTTTATAATTCACCCCTCCACTTT
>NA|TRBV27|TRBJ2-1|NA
CASFRSTALYNEQFF
TGTGCCAGCTTCCGTAGCACTGCCTTATACAATGAGCAGTTCTTC
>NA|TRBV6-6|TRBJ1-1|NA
CASLRGMNTEAFF
TGTGCCAGCTTACGGGGGATGAACACTGAAGCTTTCTTT
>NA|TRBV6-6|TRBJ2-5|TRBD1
CASSWGTGETQYF
TGTGCCAGCAGTTGGGGGACAGGGGAGACCCAGTACTTC
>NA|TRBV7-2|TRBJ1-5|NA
CASSLVPNVNQPQHF
TGTGCCAGCAGCTTAGTGCCTAACGTTAATCAGCCCCAGCATTTT
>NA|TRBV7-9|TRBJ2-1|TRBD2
CAVASRGGSYNEQFF
TGTGCCGTCGCATCCCGGGGGGGGTCCTACAATGAGCAGTTCTTC
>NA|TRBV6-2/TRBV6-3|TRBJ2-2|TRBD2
CASSYSASGSYTGELFF
TGTGCCAGCAGTTACTCCGCTAGCGGGAGTTACACCGGGGAGCTGTTTTTT
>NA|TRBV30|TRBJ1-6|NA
CAWSAGVTRYINSPLHF
TGTGCCTGGAGTGCGGGGGTGACGAGGTATATTAATTCACCCCTCCACTTT
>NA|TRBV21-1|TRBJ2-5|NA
CASSTRLATGGETQYF
TGTGCCAGCAGCACAAGACTAGCGACGGGCGGGGAGACCCAGTACTTC
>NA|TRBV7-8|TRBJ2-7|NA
CASRRTASYEQYF
TGTGCCAGCAGACGGACAGCCTCCTACGAGCAGTACTTC
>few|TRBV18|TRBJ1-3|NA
CASSPQGNRNTIYF
TGTGCCAGCTCACCACAGGGGAATAGAAACACCATATATTTT
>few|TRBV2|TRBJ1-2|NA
CASSESAGGYTF
TGTGCCAGCAGTGAATCGGCAGGTGGATACACCTTC
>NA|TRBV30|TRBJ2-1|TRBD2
CAWKGLAGGEQFF
TGTGCCTGGAAGGGACTAGCGGGCGGTGAGCAGTTCTTC
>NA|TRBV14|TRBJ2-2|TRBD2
CASSRDSLAGGLLELFF
TGTGCCAGCAGCCGAGATTCCCTAGCGGGAGGGCTCCTGGAGCTGTTTTTT